The following is a TCR beta chain sequence with its context. Antigen unknown. Drawn at first hyperthyroidism diagnosis, the blood sample preceded any ophthalmopathy symptoms. Germline V gene lookup returns CDR1 DFQATT and CDR2 SNEGSKA (reference sequence). With 5 bases removed from V and 5 bases from J, the gap between germline ends came to 15 bases. The CDR3 has 13 residues. These data originate in a study of T cells in Graves' hyperthyroidism and ophthalmopathy. The study's findings and limits: The authors' 13 V-J model separated ophthalmopathy from stable hyperthyroidism.

TCR beta CDR3 region amplification was performed from RNA transcripts. When the TCR CDR3 underwent first-round RT-PCR, the HTBI primer set was used. In TCRdb, the multiplex PCR reads were re-called with MiXCR into one record per CDR3 protein. The sample contains about 260,000 distinct CDR3 sequences, about 25% of which appear only once. The sample consisted of blood. The chain joins TRBV20-1 to TRBJ2-5; D tentatively reads TRBD1 or TRBD2 (6 bases each). This TCR derives from a man aged 40-49 years with Graves' hyperthyroidism that later progressed to Graves' ophthalmopathy. CDR3 nucleotide sequence: TGCAGTGCTCGTCGCCGGGGGCAGGAGACCCAGTACTTC. It codes for CSARRRGQETQYF.